This passage covers 17 T cell receptor beta chains from one sample sequenced in a study of cytomegalovirus exposure and HLA in healthy donors. Amplification used 60 Vbeta primers and 13 Jbeta primers. The method was immunoSEQ multiplex PCR; TCRdb's version includes in-frame clones alone and lacks a portion of them. The top ten hold around 2.1% of the sample, which has 130,000 or so clones, around 79% seen once. Sequencing was performed on PBMCs. All receptors come from a woman between 40 and 55 years old in good health and CMV-seropositive.

This chain links TRBV6-1 with TRBJ2-5; 12 bases are a match to TRBD2. V gave up 3 bases and J gave up 2 bases; unmatched junction bases: 4. This CDR3 comprises 16 residues. Germline CDR1 is MNHNS and CDR2 is SASEGT. CDR3 sequence: CASSEELAGGQETQYF. CDR3 nucleotide sequence: TGTGCCAGCAGTGAGGAACTAGCGGGGGGTCAAGAGACCCAGTACTTC.

This clone was seen only once. The chain carries TRBV6-5 and TRBJ1-1; D may be TRBD1 (5 bases). The V gene's germline CDR1 is MNHEY and CDR2 SVGAGI. V was pared by 3 bases and J by 3 bases, with 14 bases between. The CDR3 is made up of 15 amino acids. Here the CDR3 DNA reads TGTGCCAGCAGTTATCGGTTTTCGGGGGACACTGAAGCTTTCTTT. Amino acids: CASSYRFSGDTEAFF.

The chain is built from TRBV6-1 and TRBJ1-1; the D gene is possibly TRBD1 (6 bases). This CDR3 comprises 15 residues. The ends were cut back, 6 bases at V and 4 bases at J, with 18 bases in the middle. Germline CDR1 and CDR2: MNHNS and SASEGT. For the CDR3, the DNA is TGTGCCAGCAGCAAAACGGACAGCTACAGCACTGAAGCTTTCTTT. Translating it yields CASSKTDSYSTEAFF.

CDR3 nucleotides: TGTGCCAGCAGCGACGTTCCCGGGGGTACTGGAAACACCATATATTTT. This codes for CASSDVPGGTGNTIYF. The chain has TRBV9 and TRBJ1-3; possibly TRBD1 for D (5 bases). Germline V CDR1 and CDR2: SGDLS, YYNGEE. V lost 3 bases and J 2 bases, leaving 15 bases between the germline ends. This CDR3 is built from 16 residues.

The chain carries TRBV6-5 and TRBJ1-5; 10 bases fit TRBD1. This CDR3 has 14 residues. CDR1 is MNHEY, CDR2 SVGAGI, per germline. V trimming: 6 bases; J trimming: 1 base; junction bases outside the gene matches: 0. Here the CDR3 reads CASRDRGSNQPQHF. CDR3 DNA: TGTGCCAGCAGGGACAGGGGGAGCAATCAGCCCCAGCATTTT.

The chain has TRBV7-3 and TRBJ2-2, with 8 bases lining up with TRBD1. Germline assignment: CDR1 SGHTA and CDR2 FQGTGA. Losses at the gene ends were 5 bases for V and 0 bases for J; bases not matched to a gene: 2. This CDR3 contains 15 residues. The CDR3 protein is CASSPRGPNTGELFF. For the CDR3, the DNA is TGTGCCAGCAGCCCCAGGGGGCCGAACACCGGGGAGCTGTTTTTT.

This rearrangement joins TRBV6-1 to TRBJ2-4; 10 bases map to TRBD1. Trimming removed 8 bases from V and 6 bases from J; junction bases left unmatched: 4. The CDR3 spans 13 residues. Germline V gene sequence: CDR1 MNHNS, CDR2 SASEGT. CDR3 protein: CASGTGDTNIQYF. The CDR3 DNA follows: TGTGCCAGCGGGACAGGGGACACAAACATTCAGTACTTC.

The chain links TRBV28 to TRBJ1-2, with unresolved D. The V end lost 6 bases, the J end lost 2 bases, and 13 bases lay between the germline ends. The length of the CDR3 is 14 residues. Germline V gives CDR1 MDHEN, CDR2 SYDVKM. CDR3 sequence: CASREGTGNYGYTF. CDR3 DNA: TGTGCCAGCAGGGAGGGAACGGGAAACTATGGCTACACCTTC.

This clone was counted only a few times. V gene TRBV28 combines with J gene TRBJ2-7; 9 bases map to TRBD2. This CDR3 contains 16 residues. CDR1 MDHEN and CDR2 SYDVKM come from the germline V gene. J gave up 4 bases and V 6 bases, and 13 bases lay outside the gene matches. CDR3 in DNA: TGTGCCAGCAGCTTCCCAAGGCTAGCGGGAAGATACGAGCAGTACTTC. Its protein product is CASSFPRLAGRYEQYF.

The J gene is TRBJ2-1, the V gene TRBV4-2, with 13 bases identical to TRBD2. V was clipped by 2 bases and J by 6 bases; unmatched bases: 4. The CDR3 runs 16 residues. The germline CDR1 and CDR2 sequences are LGHNA and YNFKEQ. The CDR3 reads CASSQLGLAGVNEQFF. In nucleotides, the CDR3 is TGTGCCAGCAGCCAATTAGGACTAGCGGGAGTCAATGAGCAGTTCTTC.

The gene calls are TRBV7-8 and TRBJ2-7, with D possibly TRBD2 on 5 matching bases. CDR1 is SGHVS and CDR2 is FQNEAQ in the germline V gene. Trimming removed 5 bases from V and 4 bases from J, with 15 bases in between. The CDR3 spans 14 residues. The CDR3 DNA reads as TGTGCCAGCAGCCAAGGCGGGTCCCAATACGAGCAGTACTTC. It encodes CASSQGGSQYEQYF.

This clone was seen a few times. V and J are TRBV5-4 and TRBJ2-2; 8 bases line up with TRBD2. The CDR3 spans 17 residues. With V trimmed by 2 bases and J by 4 bases, 10 bases remained unmatched. CDR1 and CDR2 (germline): SGHNT, YYREEE (reference sequence). The CDR3 DNA sequence: TGTGCCAGCAGCTTTATAGAACGGGAGGGAGGCACCGGGGAGCTGTTTTTT. It is translated as CASSFIEREGGTGELFF.

The chain recombines TRBV18 with TRBJ2-1; 7 nucleotides agree with TRBD2. The CDR3 sequence is 16 residues long. The germline V gene encodes CDR1 KGHSH and CDR2 LQKENI. Losses at the gene ends were 1 base for V and 4 bases for J; bases not matched to a gene: 7. CDR3 sequence reads: CASSPLSGEEYNEQFF. CDR3 sequence (DNA): TGTGCCAGCTCACCACTGAGCGGGGAAGAATACAATGAGCAGTTCTTC.

The CDR3 bases are TGTGCCAGCTCACAAACAGGGGTTCGGAATCAGCCCCAGCATTTT. This translates into CASSQTGVRNQPQHF. J is TRBJ1-5 and V is TRBV18; 7 bases line up with TRBD1. From germline, CDR1 is KGHSH and CDR2 LQKENI. This CDR3 is 15 amino acids long. J was trimmed by 4 bases and V by 4 bases; bases with no gene match: 7.

This clone showed up just a few times. The chain recombines TRBV2 with TRBJ1-1; D may be TRBD1 (5 bases). The germline CDR1 and CDR2 sequences are SNHLY and FYNNEI. This CDR3 comprises 12 residues. V shed 4 bases and J shed 7 bases, with 10 bases lying between them. Here the CDR3 reads CASSGPTVEAFF. DNA of the CDR3: TGTGCCAGCAGTGGGCCGACAGTTGAAGCTTTCTTT.

This clone was seen just once. The CDR3 sequence: CASSSPGLAYLEQFF. CDR3 DNA sequence: TGTGCCAGCAGTTCACCGGGACTAGCTTATCTTGAGCAGTTCTTC. This chain links TRBV6-5 with TRBJ2-1; 9 nucleotides align to TRBD2. The CDR3 consists of 15 residues. Germline lookup yields CDR1 MNHEY and CDR2 SVGAGI. The J segment lost 9 bases and the V segment lost 4 bases, leaving 10 bases of the junction unmatched.

The J gene is TRBJ2-4, the V gene TRBV7-9, with 7 positions matching TRBD1. The CDR3 spans 16 residues. Per germline, CDR1 SEHNR and CDR2 FQNEAQ (reference sequence). Germline trimming cut 5 bases from V and 5 bases from J; bases unmatched to any gene: 12. The CDR3 sequence is CASSTTRDSGENIQYF. CDR3 coding DNA: TGTGCCAGCAGCACAACCCGGGACAGCGGAGAAAACATTCAGTACTTC.